The present entry profiles one T cell receptor (beta chain) with its context. CDR1 LNHDA and CDR2 SQIVND come from the germline V gene (reference sequence). This CDR3 spans 14 amino acids. Germline trimming cut 9 bases from V and 2 bases from J; bases unmatched to any gene: 8. Method: immunoSEQ multiplex PCR; TCRdb's copy keeps in-frame clones and lacks some. This table holds fewer than 200,000 clones, 87% found once. The data derive from a study of blood T cell repertoires in COVID-19. The sample consisted of PBMCs or T cells enriched from blood (not recorded which). The chain combines TRBV19 with TRBJ2-3, with 7 positions matching TRBD1. This sequence was found in a human donor with acute COVID-19. The donor label of this sample is uncertain. CDR3 nucleotide sequence: TGTGCCAGCGACTGGGGACAGCCCACAGATACGCAGTATTTT. Translating gives CASDWGQPTDTQYF.